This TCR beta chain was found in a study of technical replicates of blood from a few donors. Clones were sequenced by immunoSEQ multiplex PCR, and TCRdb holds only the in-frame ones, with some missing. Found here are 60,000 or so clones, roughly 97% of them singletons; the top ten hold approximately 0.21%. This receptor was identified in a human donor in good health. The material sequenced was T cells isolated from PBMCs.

The CDR3 sequence is CSVLPSENYEQYF. CDR3 bases: TGCAGCGTCCTTCCTTCGGAGAACTACGAGCAGTACTTC. The rearrangement uses TRBV29-1 and TRBJ2-7, with D unclear. The germline CDR1 and CDR2 sequences are SQVTM and ANQGSEA. V gave up 6 bases and J gave up 3 bases, with 15 bases separating them. The CDR3 is 13 residues long.